The present TCR beta chain was sequenced within a study of CXCR3-negative and CXCR3-positive naive CD8 T cells. Study-wide findings and caveats: CXCR3 expression partially decreased after cryopreservation; most assays used fresh PBMCs. Naive CXCR3-negative cells resembled naive CXCR3-positive cells in TRBV-TRBJ usage; memory cells differed. Greater hydrophobicity was found in TRB CDR3s of CXCR3-positive naive cells than of CXCR3-negative naive cells.

The libraries of TRB cDNA were prepared using 5' RACE with UMI labels. After re-calling the 5' RACE reads, TCRdb lists one entry per CDR3 protein, DNA absent. This specimen shows tens of thousands of distinct CDR3 sequences; the ten leading clones hold approximately 0.67%. This CDR3 has 12 amino acids. Germline V gene lookup returns CDR1 SNHLY and CDR2 FYNNEI. A remark on this clonotype: Its target is unknown.

Triplicates of about 270,000 cells were sorted from each CD8+ T cell subset. V usage is TRBV2 and J usage is TRBJ2-1. This clonotype originated in a human donor in good health. Some clones in this sample may be carry-over from other donors' samples. Sequenced input: naive CXCR3+ CD8+ T cells from blood. The subset: CD45RO-CCR7+CD27+CD95- naive CD8+ T cells expressing CXCR3 (TNR3+). CDR3: CASSDDNNEQFF.